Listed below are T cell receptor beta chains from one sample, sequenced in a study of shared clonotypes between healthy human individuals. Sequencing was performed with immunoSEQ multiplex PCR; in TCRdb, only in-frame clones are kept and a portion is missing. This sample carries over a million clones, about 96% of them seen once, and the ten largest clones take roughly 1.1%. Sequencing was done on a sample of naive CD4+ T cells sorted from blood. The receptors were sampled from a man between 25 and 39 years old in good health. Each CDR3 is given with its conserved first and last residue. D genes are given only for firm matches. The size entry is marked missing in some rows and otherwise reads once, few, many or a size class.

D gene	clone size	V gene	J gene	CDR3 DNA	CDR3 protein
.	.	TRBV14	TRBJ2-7	TGTGCCAGCAGCCAAGCCGAGACACACGAGCAGTACTTC	CASSQAETHEQYF
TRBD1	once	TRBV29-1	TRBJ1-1	TGCAGCGTTGTCCAGGGGACAGCTGAAGCTTTCTTT	CSVVQGTAEAFF
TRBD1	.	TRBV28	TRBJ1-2	TGTGCCAGCAGTCGGACAGGGAACTATGGCTACACCTTC	CASSRTGNYGYTF
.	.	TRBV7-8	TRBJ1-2	TGTGCCAGCAGCTTAGCAGGGCCAGCTAACTATGGCTACACCTTC	CASSLAGPANYGYTF
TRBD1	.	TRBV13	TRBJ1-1	TGTGCCAGCAGCATCGCCTCCCTCGACAGGGGTGGCACTGAAGCTTTCTTT	CASSIASLDRGGTEAFF
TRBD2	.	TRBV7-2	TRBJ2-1	TGTGCCAGCAGCTCCCCCGGCGGGCTAGCGGGAGGGCCTTGGAATGAGCAGTTCTTC	CASSSPGGLAGGPWNEQFF
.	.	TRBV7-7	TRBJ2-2	TGTGCTAGCAGCTCACAGGTCAACACCGGGGAGCTGTTTTTT	CASSSQVNTGELFF
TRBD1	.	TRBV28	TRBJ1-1	TGTGCCAGCAGACTAACAGGGGGCGTCGCTTTCTTT	CASRLTGGVAFF
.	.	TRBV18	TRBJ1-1	TGTGCCAGCTCACCCACCCCAAGGTCTTTGGGGAACACTGAAGCTTTCTTT	CASSPTPRSLGNTEAFF
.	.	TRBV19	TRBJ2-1	TGTGCCAGTAGTTCCCATCAAAATGAGCAGTTCTTC	CASSSHQNEQFF
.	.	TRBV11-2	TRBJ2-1	TGTGCCAGCAGCTCAGAGACGGTAGGTGAGCAGTTCTTC	CASSSETVGEQFF
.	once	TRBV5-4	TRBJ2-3	TGTGCCAGCAGTTACCCTCCCTGGCGGGACTCTTTCACAGATACGCAGTATTTT	CASSYPPWRDSFTDTQYF
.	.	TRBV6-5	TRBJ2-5	TGTGCCAGCAGTTACTCACGGGTCGTGGAGACCCAGTACTTC	CASSYSRVVETQYF
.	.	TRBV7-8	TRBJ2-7	TGTGCCAGCACCCCGGGGGTCAACGAGCAGTACTTC	CASTPGVNEQYF
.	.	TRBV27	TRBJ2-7	TGTGCCAGCAGTTTACGCAGGGGGGACGAGCAGTACTTC	CASSLRRGDEQYF
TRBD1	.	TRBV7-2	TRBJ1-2	TGTGCCAGCAGCTCACTGATATTATGGACAGGGAATGATGGATTTGGCTACACCTTC	CASSSLILWTGNDGFGYTF
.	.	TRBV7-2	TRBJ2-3	TGTGCCAGCAGCTCCCCCGGGGCGCGGCTTGCAGATACGCAGTATTTT	CASSSPGARLADTQYF
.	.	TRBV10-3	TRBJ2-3	TGTGCCATTGCCCGGCAGGGTAGGACAGATACGCAGTATTTT	CAIARQGRTDTQYF
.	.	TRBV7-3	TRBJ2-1	TGTGCCAGCAGCTTAGATCCGGGGGGCTTATACAATGAGCAGTTCTTC	CASSLDPGGLYNEQFF
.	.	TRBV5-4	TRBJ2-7	TGTGCCAGCAGCTTGCCTGGGGGCGAGCAGTACTTC	CASSLPGGEQYF
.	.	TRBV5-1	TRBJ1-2	TGCGCCAGCAGCTTGGCAGGGCCAACAGGGTTATTCGGCTACACCTTC	CASSLAGPTGLFGYTF
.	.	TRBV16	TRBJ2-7	TGTGCCAGCAGCCAATCGGCTCTACCGCACTACGAGCAGTACTTC	CASSQSALPHYEQYF
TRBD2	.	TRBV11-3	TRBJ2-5	TGTGCCAGCAGCCGGGCGGGCCCCCGGGGGGGAGAGACCCAGTACTTC	CASSRAGPRGGETQYF
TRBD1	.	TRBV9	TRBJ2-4	TGTGCCAGCAGCCTTGGGACAGGGAACTACATTCAGTACTTC	CASSLGTGNYIQYF
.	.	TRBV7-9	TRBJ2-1	TGTGCCAGCAGCTTAAATGTCGTACAGGGAACCTACAATGAGCAGTTCTTC	CASSLNVVQGTYNEQFF
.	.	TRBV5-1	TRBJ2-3	TGCGCCAGCAGCTTGGGCGACAGGACAGATACGCAGTATTTT	CASSLGDRTDTQYF
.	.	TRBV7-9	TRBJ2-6	TGTGCCAGCCTACGCTCTGGGGCCAACGTCCTGACTTTC	CASLRSGANVLTF
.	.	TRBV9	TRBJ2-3	TGTGCCAGCAGCCCGGGACTGGCGACAGATACGCAGTATTTT	CASSPGLATDTQYF
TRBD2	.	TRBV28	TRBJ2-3	TGTGCCAGCAGCCAAGGACTAGCGGGATCCACAGATACGCAGTATTTT	CASSQGLAGSTDTQYF
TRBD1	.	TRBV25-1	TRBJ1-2	TGTGCCAGCAGTGAACAGGGGGCAGGCTCGCATGGCTACACCTTC	CASSEQGAGSHGYTF
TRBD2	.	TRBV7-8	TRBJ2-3	TGTGCCAGCAGCCCGAACGGGGGCGGGAGGACAGATACGCAGTATTTT	CASSPNGGGRTDTQYF
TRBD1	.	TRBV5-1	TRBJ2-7	TGCGCCAGCAGCTTGGAGGCAGGGGGCACGTACGAGCAGTACTTC	CASSLEAGGTYEQYF
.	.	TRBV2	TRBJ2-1	TGTGCCAGCAGTGAAGACAGGGGGGGCTACAATGAGCAGTTCTTC	CASSEDRGGYNEQFF
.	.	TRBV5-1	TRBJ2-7	TGCGCCAGCAGCTTGATCACGGGACATACCTCCGCCGAGCAGTACTTC	CASSLITGHTSAEQYF
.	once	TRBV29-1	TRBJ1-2	TGCAGCGTTGAACCCACCGGCCGGAATAACTATGGCTACACCTTC	CSVEPTGRNNYGYTF
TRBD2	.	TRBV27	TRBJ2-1	TGTGCCAGCGGGCCTGCAGCGGGACGGCAAAGAAATGAGCAGTTCTTC	CASGPAAGRQRNEQFF
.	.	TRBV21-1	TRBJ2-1	TGTGCCAGCAGCAAACTAGCGGTAGTTTACAATGAGCAGTTCTTC	CASSKLAVVYNEQFF
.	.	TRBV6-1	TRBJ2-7	TGTGCCAGCAGGACCCCCTCCTACGAGCAGTACTTC	CASRTPSYEQYF
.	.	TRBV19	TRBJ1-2	TGTGCCAGTTGTTTCGAGTCGGCAGCTTCCTATGGCTACACCTTC	CASCFESAASYGYTF
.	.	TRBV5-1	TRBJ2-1	TGCGCCAGCAGCCCCTCACCTTCGAGCTCCTACAATGAGCAGTTCTTC	CASSPSPSSSYNEQFF
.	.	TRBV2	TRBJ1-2	TGTGCCAGCAGGGTAAACCGAGACCGTGGCTACACCTTC	CASRVNRDRGYTF
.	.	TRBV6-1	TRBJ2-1	TGTGCCAGCAGTCCTCTAAATGAGCAGTTCTTC	CASSPLNEQFF
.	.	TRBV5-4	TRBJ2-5	TGTGCCAGCAGCCCGCAGTCCCAAGAGACCCAGTACTTC	CASSPQSQETQYF
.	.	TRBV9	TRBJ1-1	TGTGCCAGCAGCTCTTGGGATGGCACTGAAGCTTTCTTT	CASSSWDGTEAFF
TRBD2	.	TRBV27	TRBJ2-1	TGTGCCAGCAGTAGGCGGGAGTACTACAATGAGCAGTTCTTC	CASSRREYYNEQFF
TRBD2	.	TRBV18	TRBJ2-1	TGTGCCAGCTCACTTCTATCTAGCGGCAGCTCCTACAATGAGCAGTTCTTC	CASSLLSSGSSYNEQFF
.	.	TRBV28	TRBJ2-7	TGTGCCACCCAGGGTGGTTACGAGCAGTACTTC	CATQGGYEQYF
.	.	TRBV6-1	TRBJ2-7	TGTGCCAGCAGTCCCAGGGGCGAGCAGTACTTC	CASSPRGEQYF
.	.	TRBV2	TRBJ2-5	TGTGCCACCACTAGGACGTCCGCCCGGGAGACCCAGTACTTC	CATTRTSARETQYF
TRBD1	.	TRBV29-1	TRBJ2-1	TGCAGCGTGAATTCTCGGGACAGGGTTTACAATGAGCAGTTCTTC	CSVNSRDRVYNEQFF
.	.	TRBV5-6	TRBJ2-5	TGTGCCAGCAGCTGGCGATTTCTGCACCAAGAGACCCAGTACTTC	CASSWRFLHQETQYF
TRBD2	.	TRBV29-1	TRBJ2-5	TGCAGCGTCCGAGCGGGAGGGGAAGAGACCCAGTACTTC	CSVRAGGEETQYF
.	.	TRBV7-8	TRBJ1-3	TGTGCCAGCAGCATAATTCCAGGGTTAAGCTCTGGAAACACCATATATTTT	CASSIIPGLSSGNTIYF
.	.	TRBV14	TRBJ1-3	TGTGCCAGCAGCCAAGACAGGAGGGACACCATATATTTT	CASSQDRRDTIYF